A selection of T cell receptor beta chains follows, all from one sample in a study of cytomegalovirus exposure and HLA in healthy donors. Profiled with immunoSEQ multiplex PCR; TCRdb holds only in-frame clones, not every one. The data show under 200,000 clones, around 80% seen once. The material sequenced was PBMCs. The receptor source for this set is a woman between 50 and 59 years old in good health and CMV-seronegative. The CDR3 runs from the conserved cysteine through the conserved F or W. Each record gives: J gene, V gene, clone size, D gene, CDR3 protein, CDR3 DNA. The D gene is left open where the match is weak. For some rows the clone size is stated as once, few or many, or as a class when expanded; others skip it.

J gene: TRBJ2-2
V gene: TRBV2
clone size: -
D gene: -
CDR3 protein: CASSSPPGLEQGSNTGELFF
CDR3 DNA: TGTGCCAGCAGTTCTCCCCCTGGACTAGAACAGGGATCGAACACCGGGGAGCTGTTTTTT

J gene: TRBJ2-4
V gene: TRBV6-5
clone size: -
D gene: TRBD1
CDR3 protein: CASTYEGGTGTIQYF
CDR3 DNA: TGTGCCAGTACATACGAGGGGGGGACAGGGACCATTCAGTACTTC

J gene: TRBJ1-2
V gene: TRBV30
clone size: few
D gene: TRBD1
CDR3 protein: CAWSTGVGYGYTF
CDR3 DNA: TGTGCCTGGAGTACAGGGGTGGGCTATGGCTACACCTTC

J gene: TRBJ2-1
V gene: TRBV9
clone size: -
D gene: TRBD2
CDR3 protein: CASSLRLAGGPNNEQFF
CDR3 DNA: TGTGCCAGCAGCTTGCGACTAGCGGGAGGGCCTAACAATGAGCAGTTCTTC

J gene: TRBJ2-7
V gene: TRBV2
clone size: -
D gene: TRBD2
CDR3 protein: CASRTGGIEQYF
CDR3 DNA: TGTGCCAGCCGGACGGGGGGGATCGAGCAGTACTTC

J gene: TRBJ1-4
V gene: TRBV19
clone size: -
D gene: -
CDR3 protein: CASSTRTVRGEKLFF
CDR3 DNA: TGTGCCAGTAGTACCCGGACAGTAAGAGGTGAAAAACTGTTTTTT

J gene: TRBJ1-5
V gene: TRBV7-2
clone size: -
D gene: TRBD1
CDR3 protein: CASSSQGGNQPQHF
CDR3 DNA: TGTGCCAGCAGCTCGCAGGGGGGCAATCAGCCCCAGCATTTT

J gene: TRBJ2-7
V gene: TRBV6-6
clone size: -
D gene: TRBD1
CDR3 protein: CASSYRDRSSYEQYF
CDR3 DNA: TGTGCCAGCAGTTACCGGGACAGGAGCTCCTACGAGCAGTACTTC

J gene: TRBJ1-5
V gene: TRBV23-1
clone size: -
D gene: -
CDR3 protein: CASSRGQVGNQPQHF
CDR3 DNA: TGCGCCAGCAGTCGGGGGCAGGTCGGCAATCAGCCCCAGCATTTT

J gene: TRBJ2-2
V gene: TRBV9
clone size: -
D gene: -
CDR3 protein: CASSADTGRAGELFF
CDR3 DNA: TGTGCCAGCAGCGCCGATACAGGGCGGGCCGGGGAGCTGTTTTTT

J gene: TRBJ2-2
V gene: TRBV28
clone size: few
D gene: -
CDR3 protein: CASTSGWEVFF
CDR3 DNA: TGTGCCAGCACATCGGGTTGGGAGGTGTTTTTT

J gene: TRBJ2-3
V gene: TRBV5-1
clone size: once
D gene: -
CDR3 protein: CASSVSTDTQYF
CDR3 DNA: TGCGCCAGCAGCGTAAGCACAGATACGCAGTATTTT